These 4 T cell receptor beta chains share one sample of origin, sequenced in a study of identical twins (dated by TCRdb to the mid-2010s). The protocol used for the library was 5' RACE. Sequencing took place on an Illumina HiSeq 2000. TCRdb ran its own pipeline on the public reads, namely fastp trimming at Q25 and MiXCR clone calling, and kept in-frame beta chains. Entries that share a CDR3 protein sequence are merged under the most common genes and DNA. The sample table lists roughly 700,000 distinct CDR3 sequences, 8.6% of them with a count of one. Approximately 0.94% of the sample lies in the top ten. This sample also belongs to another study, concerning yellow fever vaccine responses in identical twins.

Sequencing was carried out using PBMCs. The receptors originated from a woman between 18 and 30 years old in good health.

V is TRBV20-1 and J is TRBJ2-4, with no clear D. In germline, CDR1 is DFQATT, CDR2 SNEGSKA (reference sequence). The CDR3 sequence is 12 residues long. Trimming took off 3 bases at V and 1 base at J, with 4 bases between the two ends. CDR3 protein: CSARSAKNIQYF. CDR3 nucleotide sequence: TGCAGTGCTAGGTCGGCCAAAAACATTCAGTACTTC.

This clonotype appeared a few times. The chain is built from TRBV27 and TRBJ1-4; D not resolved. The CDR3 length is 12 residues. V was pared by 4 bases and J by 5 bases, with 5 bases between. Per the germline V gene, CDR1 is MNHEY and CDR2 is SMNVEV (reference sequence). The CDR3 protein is CASSSLNEKLFF. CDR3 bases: TGTGCCAGCAGTTCCCTAAATGAAAAACTGTTTTTT.

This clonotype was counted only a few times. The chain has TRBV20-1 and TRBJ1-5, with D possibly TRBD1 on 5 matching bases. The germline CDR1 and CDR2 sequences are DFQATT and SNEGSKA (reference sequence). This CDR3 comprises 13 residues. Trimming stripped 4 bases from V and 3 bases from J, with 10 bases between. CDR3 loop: CSAIPRVNQPQHF. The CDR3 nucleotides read TGCAGTGCTATTCCCAGGGTCAATCAGCCCCAGCATTTT.

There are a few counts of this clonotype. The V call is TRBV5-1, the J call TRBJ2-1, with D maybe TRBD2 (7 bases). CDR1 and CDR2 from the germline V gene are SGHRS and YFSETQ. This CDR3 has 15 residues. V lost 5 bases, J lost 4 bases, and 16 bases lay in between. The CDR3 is CASSGGAGIYNEQFF. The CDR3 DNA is TGCGCCAGCAGTGGGGGGGCGGGGATATACAATGAGCAGTTCTTC.